This TCR beta chain originates from a study of OX40 agonist ivuxolimab in advanced cancers. Study results and caveats: Dosing at 0.1 to 3.0 mg/kg was accompanied by clonal expansion of CD4+ and CD8+ blood T cells by week 6.

Method: immunoSEQ multiplex PCR; TCRdb's copy keeps in-frame clones and lacks some. The table includes about 100,000 clones, around 94% detected once. Sampled blood was obtained at baseline, cycle 4 day 1, and cycle 7 day 1. Worth noting for this clone: What it recognizes is unknown.

The V gene's germline CDR1 is SGHNT and CDR2 YENEEA. Trimming took 2 bases from V and 5 from J, leaving 15 bases between them. This CDR3 is built from 15 residues. Sequences were derived from CD4+ or CD8+ T cells sorted from blood, sampled in a trial of the OX40 agonist ivuxolimab. The receptor was derived from an adult with an advanced solid tumor such as melanoma, head and neck, liver or kidney cancer. The chain carries TRBV11-3 and TRBJ1-1; D remains ambiguous. Here the CDR3 reads CASSLWSPVGTEAFF. As DNA, the CDR3 is TGTGCCAGCAGCTTATGGTCCCCAGTCGGAACTGAAGCTTTCTTT.